Below, one T cell receptor (beta chain) is given with its context. Its antigen is unidentified. The sample is drawn from a study of T cell responses to AZD1222 COVID-19 vaccine. Study at large: Investigators merged groups given second doses at roughly 4 or roughly 12 weeks.

Germline values: CDR1 SEHNR, CDR2 FQNEAQ (reference sequence). Trimming removed 5 bases at V and 7 bases at J, with 11 bases between. The CDR3 has 12 amino acids. Findings and limits, study-wide: Compared with day 0, the breadth and depth of the Spike-specific TCR repertoire rose significantly after two doses of AZD1222. Spike-spanning, vaccine-associated CD4 TCRs were dominant at 160-218 and 743-854.

Sequenced by immunoSEQ multiplex PCR; TCRdb stores in-frame clones only, minus some. The sample carries about 120,000 clones, roughly nine tenths recorded once. The sequence came from an adult in good health. The source material was peripheral blood, sampled on day 0 of AZD1222 vaccination. The chain employs TRBV7-9 and TRBJ1-2; D remains ambiguous. In nucleotides, the CDR3 is TGTGCCAGCAGCGGCACCGGTCGTGGCTACACCTTC. Translation: CASSGTGRGYTF.